The 27 T cell receptor beta chains below all came from one sample that was sequenced in a study of spatial heterogeneity in lung cancer. Time point denoted: sample taken at primary tumor resection. Sequencing covered unsorted whole RNA taken from tumor, nontumor lung or frozen PBMC. From the 5' RACE reads, TCRdb called clonotypes with MiXCR, one entry per CDR3 protein. The sample has approximately 90,000 distinct CDR3 sequences; roughly 10% are singletons. Sequencing was performed on PBMCs, taken at surgery. These receptors were taken from a male donor with early-stage non-small cell lung cancer.

J is TRBJ2-3 and V is TRBV6-5; 9 bases fit TRBD1. This CDR3 region has 15 residues. The ends lost 2 bases at V and 6 bases at J; junction bases unmatched: 6. Germline V gene data show CDR1 as MNHEY and CDR2 as SVGAGI. In DNA form, the CDR3 reads TGTGCCAGCAGTTACCGGGGACAGGGAGCGGATACGCAGTATTTT. It specifies CASSYRGQGADTQYF.

This clonotype was counted a few times. The chain carries TRBV5-4 and TRBJ1-1, with D uncertain. CDR3 length: 13 residues. The ends were cut back, 3 bases at V and 9 bases at J, with 15 bases in the middle. CDR1 and CDR2 (germline): SGHNT, YYREEE (reference sequence). CDR3 sequence: CASSSSESEKAFF. CDR3 bases: TGTGCCAGCAGCTCCTCTGAGTCGGAAAAAGCTTTCTTT.

The V call is TRBV4-2, the J call TRBJ1-1; D gene ambiguous. Germline V gene sequence: CDR1 LGHNA, CDR2 YNFKEQ. CDR3 length: 15 residues. V was clipped by 4 bases and J by 0 bases, with 12 bases between them. CDR3 nucleotides: TGTGCCAGCAGCCCCCCCAGCGGGTTGAACACTGAAGCTTTCTTT. It translates to CASSPPSGLNTEAFF.

This clonotype was counted only a few times. The gene calls are TRBV5-1 and TRBJ2-3; 9 bases line up with TRBD1. There are 15 residues in the CDR3. Unmatched junction bases numbered 6, after V lost 4 bases and J lost 3 bases. The germline gives CDR1 SGHRS, CDR2 YFSETQ. CDR3 protein: CASSEGQGRTDTQYF. The CDR3 bases are TGCGCCAGCAGCGAGGGACAGGGAAGAACAGATACGCAGTATTTT. Variable domain in full (rest from reference TRBV5-1 and TRBJ2-3): KAGVTQTPRYLIKTRGQQVTLSCSPISGHRSVSWYQQTPGQGLQFLFEYFSETQRNKGNFPGRFSGRQFSNSRSEMNVSTLELGDSALYLCASSEGQGRTDTQYFGPGTRLTVL.

The chain recombines TRBV4-2 with TRBJ2-7; D is undetermined. Between the trimmed V and J ends, which lost 1 base and 0 bases, there was a span of 10 bases. The CDR3 is made up of 15 amino acids. The germline gives CDR1 LGHNA, CDR2 YNFKEQ. CDR3 sequence reads: CASSQAAALSYEQYF. The CDR3 region has the DNA TGTGCCAGCAGCCAAGCAGCAGCACTCTCCTACGAGCAGTACTTC.

In this sample, this clonotype turned up many times. The J gene is TRBJ1-5, the V gene TRBV4-1, with no clear D. The CDR3 has 15 residues. The ends were cut back, 1 base at V and 10 bases at J, with 17 bases in the middle. The V gene's germline CDR1 is MGHRA and CDR2 YSYEKL. CDR3 nucleotides: TGCGCCAGCAGCCAAGGCCCGTCCGTTCGCGCACCCCAGCATTTT. The encoded protein is CASSQGPSVRAPQHF.

The rearrangement uses TRBV20-1 and TRBJ2-1, with 13 positions matching TRBD2. Germline V gene sequence: CDR1 DFQATT, CDR2 SNEGSKA (reference sequence). After removal of 5 bases from V and 0 bases from J, the junction contained 7 bases not matched to a gene. CDR3 length equals 17 residues. The CDR3 reads CSASGTSGTSSYNEQFF. The CDR3 nucleotides read TGCAGTGCTTCCGGGACTAGCGGGACGAGCTCCTACAATGAGCAGTTCTTC.

This clonotype was found many times. This chain connects TRBV29-1 to TRBJ2-3; tentative D call: TRBD2 (5 bases). V lost 7 bases and J lost 0, with 14 bases in between. The CDR3 runs 14 residues. Germline loops: CDR1 SQVTM, CDR2 ANQGSEA. The DNA for the CDR3 is TGCAGCGCATCGCGGCGGACTAGCACAGATACGCAGTATTTT. Translated, it gives CSASRRTSTDTQYF.

The J gene is TRBJ2-2, the V gene TRBV6-1; 12 bases are a match to TRBD1. With 5 bases clipped from V and 3 bases from J, the junction kept 4 bases outside the gene matches. Germline V gene data show CDR1 as MNHNS and CDR2 as SASEGT. This CDR3 is 16 amino acids long. The CDR3 DNA reads TGTGCCAGCAGTAAGGGACAGGGGGCGGACACCGGGGAGCTGTTTTTT. Translating gives CASSKGQGADTGELFF.

At least ten counts were recorded for this clonotype. The CDR3 spells CASSQPGTGAGEAFF. The CDR3 bases are TGTGCCAGCAGCCAACCCGGGACAGGGGCCGGTGAAGCTTTCTTT. V and J are TRBV14 and TRBJ1-1, with 10 positions matching TRBD1. With 2 bases clipped from V and 7 bases from J, the junction kept 7 bases outside the gene matches. The germline gives CDR1 SGHDN, CDR2 FVKESK. The CDR3 has 15 amino acids.

This clonotype was recorded at least ten times. The chain couples TRBV28 to TRBJ2-7; maybe TRBD1 (7 bases). The germline CDR1 and CDR2 sequences are MDHEN and SYDVKM. Trimming cost V 8 bases and J 2 bases, with 16 bases left between them. This CDR3 region has 14 residues. The CDR3: CASFSGDRAYEQYF. For the CDR3, the DNA is TGTGCCAGCTTTTCGGGAGACAGGGCCTACGAGCAGTACTTC.

This clonotype was seen many times. The rearrangement uses TRBV29-1 and TRBJ2-3; TRBD2 matches 14 bases. There are 14 residues in the CDR3. The germline gives CDR1 SQVTM, CDR2 ANQGSEA. V lost 3 bases, J lost 9 bases, and 5 bases stayed unmatched. CDR3 region: CSVEGTSGGLTQYF. CDR3 in DNA: TGCAGCGTTGAGGGGACTAGCGGGGGCTTGACGCAGTATTTT.

This clonotype has ten or more counts. The chain joins TRBV7-2 to TRBJ2-5; D is unresolved. The CDR3 covers 14 residues. Germline V gene sequence: CDR1 SGHTA, CDR2 FQGNSA. Trimming pared 5 bases from V and 2 bases from J, leaving 12 bases between. CDR3 sequence: CASSPTAEQETQYF. CDR3 bases: TGTGCCAGCAGCCCGACGGCAGAACAAGAGACCCAGTACTTC.

The chain combines TRBV2 with TRBJ2-7; possibly TRBD2 for D (6 bases). CDR3 length equals 12 residues. CDR1 is SNHLY and CDR2 is FYNNEI in the germline V gene. V was pared by 7 bases and J by 4 bases, with 11 bases between. The CDR3 DNA is TGTGCCAGCACCGCAGGGAGGTACGAGCAGTACTTC. Protein: CASTAGRYEQYF.

CDR3 residues: CASSVWTGYGYTF. DNA of the CDR3: TGTGCCAGCAGCGTTTGGACAGGCTATGGCTACACCTTC. V and J are TRBV9 and TRBJ1-2, with 7 nucleotides matching TRBD1. The CDR3 loop spans 13 amino acids. V lost 2 bases, J lost 4 bases, and 2 bases stayed unmatched. The germline CDR1 and CDR2 sequences are SGDLS and YYNGEE.

This chain links TRBV2 with TRBJ2-5; no clear D. Germline V gene data show CDR1 as SNHLY and CDR2 as FYNNEI. This CDR3 is built from 12 residues. V shed 0 bases and J shed 4 bases, with 3 bases lying between them. The DNA of the CDR3 is TGTGCCAGCAGTGAAGCAGGAGAGACCCAGTACTTC. Translating it yields CASSEAGETQYF. The full variable domain, rest sourced from reference TRBV2 and TRBJ2-5, is EPEVTQTPSHQVTQMGQEVILRCVPISNHLYFYWYRQILGQKVEFLVSFYNNEISEKSEIFDDQFSVERPDGSNFTLKIRSTKLEDSAMYFCASSEAGETQYFGPGTRLLVL.

This clonotype was seen a few times. V usage is TRBV6-5 and J usage is TRBJ1-1; unclear D gene. This CDR3 is built from 13 residues. V was trimmed by 6 bases and J by 0 bases, leaving 8 bases between them. Germline CDR1 MNHEY, CDR2 SVGAGI. CDR3 amino acids: CASRDRMNTEAFF. The CDR3 nucleotides are TGTGCCAGCAGGGATAGGATGAACACTGAAGCTTTCTTT.

The V and J genes are TRBV6-2 or TRBV6-3 and TRBJ1-6, with D maybe TRBD1 (5 bases). With 4 bases removed from V and 6 bases from J, the gap between germline ends came to 16 bases. This CDR3 has 16 residues. Germline loops: CDR1 MNHEY, CDR2 SVGEGT. CDR3 bases: TGTGCCAGCAGTTCGCACGCCGGGGGAAGTAATTCACCCCTCCACTTT. Protein sequence: CASSSHAGGSNSPLHF.

CDR3 bases: TGTGCCATCAGACCACAGGGTCCAGCTAATGAAAAACTGTTTTTT. It encodes CAIRPQGPANEKLFF. The rearrangement uses TRBV10-3 and TRBJ1-4; tentative D call: TRBD1 (6 bases). CDR1 and CDR2 from the germline V gene are ENHRY and SYGVKD. The V end was cut by 6 bases, the J end by 3 bases, with 14 bases between. The CDR3 has 15 residues.

This clonotype has a count of ten or more. This rearrangement joins TRBV7-2 to TRBJ2-5; 10 bases are a match to TRBD2. V trimming: 5 bases; J trimming: 4 bases; junction bases outside the gene matches: 4. Germline values: CDR1 SGHTA, CDR2 FQGNSA. The CDR3 extends over 14 amino acids. CDR3 nucleotides: TGTGCCAGCAGCGAGCGGGGGGGCCGAGAGACCCAGTACTTC. Amino acids: CASSERGGRETQYF.

This clonotype was counted only a few times. The chain recombines TRBV6-6 with TRBJ2-5; 8 nucleotides line up with TRBD1. This CDR3 comprises 13 residues. J gave up 9 bases and V 8 bases, and 11 bases lay outside the gene matches. Germline V gene sequence: CDR1 MNHNY, CDR2 SVGAGI (reference sequence). The DNA of the CDR3 is TGTGCCAGCCTAAGGGGCAGGGGGCTTGCCCAGTACTTC. Translation gives CASLRGRGLAQYF.

This clonotype was observed a handful of times. The V gene is TRBV14, the J gene TRBJ1-5; D gene ambiguous. Germline loops: CDR1 SGHDN, CDR2 FVKESK. The CDR3 is made up of 13 amino acids. Trimming took 0 bases from V and 5 from J, leaving 5 bases between them. CDR3 DNA: TGTGCCAGCAGCCAAGATTACGATCAGCCCCAGCATTTT. Protein sequence: CASSQDYDQPQHF.

This clonotype occurred a few times. The gene calls are TRBV10-1 and TRBJ1-5; 7 bases map to TRBD1. The CDR3 sequence is 14 residues long. V was clipped by 6 bases and J by 5 bases; unmatched bases: 7. Germline CDR1 reads WNHNN; CDR2 reads SYGVQD (reference sequence). CDR3 residues: CASSTRDRDQPQHF. Written as DNA, the CDR3 is TGCGCCAGCAGCACCCGGGACAGAGATCAGCCCCAGCATTTT.

The rearrangement uses TRBV7-9 and TRBJ2-1; the D gene is possibly TRBD1 (5 bases). The CDR3 extends over 17 amino acids. Trimming pared 5 bases from V and 4 bases from J, leaving 21 bases between. Looked up from germline, CDR1 is SEHNR and CDR2 is FQNEAQ (reference sequence). The CDR3 here is CASSPSGFRRFYNEQFF. Here the CDR3 DNA reads TGTGCCAGCAGCCCATCAGGGTTCCGACGTTTTTACAATGAGCAGTTCTTC.

This clonotype was counted many times. The gene calls are TRBV7-8 and TRBJ2-4, with D perhaps matching TRBD2 (5 bases). Trimming shortened V by 0 bases and J by 0 bases, and 12 bases separated the two germline ends. Looked up from germline, CDR1 is SGHVS and CDR2 is FQNEAQ. The CDR3 runs 17 residues. The CDR3 loop reads CASSLARAALAKNIQYF. The CDR3, as DNA: TGTGCCAGCAGCTTAGCGAGGGCAGCCCTAGCCAAAAACATTCAGTACTTC.

This clonotype was seen a handful of times. This sequence joins TRBV5-1 and TRBJ1-3; tentative D call: TRBD1 (5 bases). Per germline, CDR1 SGHRS and CDR2 YFSETQ. V was shortened by 3 bases and J by 0 bases, with 10 bases between the two germline ends. The CDR3 is made up of 15 amino acids. CDR3: CASSWGRSSGNTIYF. The CDR3 region has the DNA TGCGCCAGCAGCTGGGGACGGAGCTCTGGAAACACCATATATTTT.

In this sample, this clonotype turned up many times. The rearrangement joins TRBV20-1 to TRBJ2-1; D not resolved. Trimming removed 0 bases from V and 6 bases from J, with 12 bases in between. The CDR3 is 14 amino acids. CDR1 is DFQATT, CDR2 SNEGSKA, per germline (reference sequence). The CDR3 sequence is CSARDRGRGNEQFF. The CDR3 DNA follows: TGCAGTGCTAGAGATCGTGGCAGAGGCAATGAGCAGTTCTTC.